These 9 T cell receptor beta chains originate from one sample sequenced in a study of metastatic and nonmetastatic thyroid tumors. TCRdb re-processed the PCR reads through MiXCR. The sample comprises 45,000 or so clones, about 4% of which are singletons, and about 9.8% rests with the top ten. Every patient was untreated before thyroid surgery. Sequenced sample: blood. These receptors were obtained from a female donor with papillary thyroid cancer or a benign thyroid nodule (not recorded which). Some clones in this sample may be carry-over from other donors' samples.

This clone is medium-sized by share. J is TRBJ2-7 and V is TRBV20-1; D ambiguous. V lost 3 bases to trimming and J lost 4 bases, with 7 bases between them. This CDR3 contains 11 residues. Germline values: CDR1 DFQATT, CDR2 SNEGSKA (reference sequence). CDR3 loop: CSASIAYEQYF. CDR3 DNA: TGCAGTGCTAGTATCGCGTACGAGCAGTACTTC.

The J gene is TRBJ2-7, the V gene TRBV6-2 or TRBV6-3, with 8 bases aligning to TRBD1. From germline, CDR1 is MNHEY and CDR2 SVGEGT. With 8 bases clipped from V and 2 bases from J, the junction kept 8 bases outside the gene matches. This CDR3 comprises 14 residues. The DNA of the CDR3 is TGTGCCAGCGTCCTGACAGGGGTACCCTACGAGCAGTACTTC. Encoded protein: CASVLTGVPYEQYF.

This clone appeared many times. The CDR3 protein is CASSQTALYGYTF. The DNA for the CDR3 is TGTGCCAGCAGCCAAACCGCTCTCTATGGCTACACCTTC. V is TRBV3-1 and J is TRBJ1-2; D is unresolved. This CDR3 has 13 residues. CDR1 and CDR2 (germline): LGHDT, YNNKEL (reference sequence). Trimming left V 2 bases short and J 4 bases short, with 8 bases between.

This clone was counted ten times or more. V and J are TRBV20-1 and TRBJ2-1; the D call may be TRBD1 or TRBD2 (6 bases each). The CDR3 has 12 residues. Trimming removed 6 bases at V and 6 bases at J, with 12 bases between. Germline-derived CDR1 and CDR2 are DFQATT and SNEGSKA (reference sequence). Written as DNA, the CDR3 is TGCAGTGCGGAGGGGGATGGCAATGAGCAGTTCTTC. Protein sequence: CSAEGDGNEQFF.

In its sample, this clone was seen a few times. The chain is built from TRBV15 and TRBJ1-5; D is uncertain. V was shortened by 0 bases and J by 1 base, with 7 bases between the two germline ends. The CDR3 totals 15 residues. Germline CDR1 and CDR2: LNHNV and YYDKDF (reference sequence). The CDR3 here is CATSRDRVSNQPQHF. The CDR3 region has the DNA TGTGCCACCAGCAGAGATCGCGTCAGCAATCAGCCCCAGCATTTT.

The rearrangement joins TRBV10-3 to TRBJ2-1; D is perhaps TRBD1 or TRBD2 (6 bases each). V was clipped by 0 bases and J by 0 bases, with 18 bases between them. The CDR3 sequence is 19 residues long. Germline V lookup: CDR1 ENHRY, CDR2 SYGVKD. This CDR3 is CAISESTAGHRSSYNEQFF. The CDR3 DNA reads as TGTGCCATCAGTGAGTCTACGGCGGGACACCGGAGCTCCTACAATGAGCAGTTCTTC.

This clone was recorded a few times. The chain combines TRBV28 with TRBJ1-2; unclear D gene. V was cut by 5 bases and J by 4 bases, with 5 bases left in between. The CDR3 runs to 11 residues. Germline V CDR1 and CDR2: MDHEN, SYDVKM. Written as DNA, the CDR3 is TGTGCCAGCAGTACCCCCTATGGCTACACCTTC. As protein: CASSTPYGYTF.

This clone was recorded at least ten times. The chain uses TRBV3-1 and TRBJ2-6, with a tentative D call TRBD1 (6 bases). The CDR3 is 15 residues long. Germline CDR1 and CDR2: LGHDT and YNNKEL (reference sequence). V was trimmed by 2 bases and J by 4 bases, leaving 9 bases between them. CDR3 residues: CASSQSRGGANVLTF. CDR3 DNA: TGTGCCAGCAGCCAATCGAGGGGGGGGGCCAACGTCCTGACTTTC.

This clone was observed a handful of times. J is TRBJ1-6 and V is TRBV6-1; TRBD1 matches 8 bases. V lost 4 bases, J lost 8 bases, and 13 bases stayed unmatched. The CDR3 has 17 residues. Germline V CDR1 and CDR2: MNHNS, SASEGT. CDR3 region: CASSARQGTIPHSPLHF. DNA of the CDR3: TGTGCCAGCAGTGCCCGACAGGGGACAATCCCCCATTCACCCCTCCACTTT.